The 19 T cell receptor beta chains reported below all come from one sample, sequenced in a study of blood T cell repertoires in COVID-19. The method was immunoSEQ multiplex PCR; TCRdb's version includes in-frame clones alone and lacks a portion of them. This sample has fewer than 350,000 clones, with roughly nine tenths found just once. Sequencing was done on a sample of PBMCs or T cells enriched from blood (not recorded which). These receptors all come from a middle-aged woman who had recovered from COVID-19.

CDR3 in amino acids: CASSSREGGEQYF. Written as DNA, the CDR3 is TGTGCCAGCAGCAGCAGGGAAGGGGGCGAGCAGTACTTC. The genes are TRBV6-2 or TRBV6-3 and TRBJ2-7; D possibly corresponds to TRBD1 (6 bases). V was shortened by 6 bases and J by 6 bases, with 15 bases between the two germline ends. Germline CDR1 is MNHEY and CDR2 is SVGEGT. CDR3 size: 13 residues.

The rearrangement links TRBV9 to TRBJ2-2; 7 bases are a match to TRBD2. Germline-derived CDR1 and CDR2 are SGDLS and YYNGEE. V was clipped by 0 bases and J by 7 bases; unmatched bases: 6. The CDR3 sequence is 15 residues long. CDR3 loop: CASSVGSGIVGELFF. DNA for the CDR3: TGTGCCAGCAGCGTAGGAAGCGGGATCGTCGGGGAGCTGTTTTTT.

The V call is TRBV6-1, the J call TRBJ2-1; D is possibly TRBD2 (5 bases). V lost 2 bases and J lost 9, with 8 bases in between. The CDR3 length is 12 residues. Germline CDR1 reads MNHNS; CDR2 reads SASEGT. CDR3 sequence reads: CASSELGSEQFF. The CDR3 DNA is TGTGCCAGCAGTGAATTGGGGAGTGAGCAGTTCTTC.

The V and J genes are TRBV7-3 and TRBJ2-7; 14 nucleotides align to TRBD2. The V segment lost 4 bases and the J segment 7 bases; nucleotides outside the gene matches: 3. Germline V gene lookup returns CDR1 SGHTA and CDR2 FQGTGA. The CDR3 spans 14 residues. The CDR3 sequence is CASSSGLAGDEQYF. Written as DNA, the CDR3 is TGTGCCAGCAGCTCGGGACTAGCGGGAGATGAGCAGTACTTC.

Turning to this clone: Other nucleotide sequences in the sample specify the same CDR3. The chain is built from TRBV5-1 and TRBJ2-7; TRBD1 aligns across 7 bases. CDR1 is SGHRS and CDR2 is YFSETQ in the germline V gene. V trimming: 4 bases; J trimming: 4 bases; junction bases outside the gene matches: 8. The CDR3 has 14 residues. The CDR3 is CASSLQGPSYEQYF. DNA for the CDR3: TGCGCCAGCAGCCTACAGGGGCCCTCTTACGAGCAGTACTTC.

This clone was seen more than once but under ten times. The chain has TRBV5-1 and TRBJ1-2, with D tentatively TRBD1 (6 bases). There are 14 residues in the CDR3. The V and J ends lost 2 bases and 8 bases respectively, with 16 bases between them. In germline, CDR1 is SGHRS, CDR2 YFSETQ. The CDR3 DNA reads TGCGCCAGCAGCTTCTTTGTGGGGGCGGAGGGCTACACCTTC. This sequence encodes CASSFFVGAEGYTF. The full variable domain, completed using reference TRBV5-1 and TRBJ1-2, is KAGVTQTPRYLIKTRGQQVTLSCSPISGHRSVSWYQQTPGQGLQFLFEYFSETQRNKGNFPGRFSGRQFSNSRSEMNVSTLELGDSALYLCASSFFVGAEGYTFGSGTRLTVV.

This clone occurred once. The CDR3 DNA reads TGTGCCAGCAGCGAGACTAGCGGGCGTATATACGAGCAGTACTTC. Its translation: CASSETSGRIYEQYF. This chain links TRBV6-5 with TRBJ2-7, with 10 bases lining up with TRBD2. The CDR3 runs 15 residues. CDR1 is MNHEY and CDR2 is SVGAGI in the germline V gene. The V segment lost 6 bases and the J segment 4 bases; nucleotides outside the gene matches: 9.

Here the CDR3 DNA reads TGTGCCAGTACCCCGGGACAGCAAGAGACCCAGTACTTC. Protein sequence: CASTPGQQETQYF. This chain links TRBV19 with TRBJ2-5; 7 bases are a match to TRBD1. This CDR3 is 13 amino acids long. The V and J ends lost 7 bases and 2 bases, in that order; junction bases with no gene match: 4. Germline V gives CDR1 LNHDA, CDR2 SQIVND (reference sequence).

The CDR3, as DNA: TGTGCCAGCAGTTTAGGGACAGCTTTTTATGGCTACACCTTC. Protein product: CASSLGTAFYGYTF. The chain combines TRBV28 with TRBJ1-2; 7 bases line up with TRBD1. This CDR3 is 14 amino acids long. CDR1 and CDR2 from the germline V gene are MDHEN and SYDVKM. Trimming cost V 2 bases and J 5 bases; bases outside gene matches: 5.

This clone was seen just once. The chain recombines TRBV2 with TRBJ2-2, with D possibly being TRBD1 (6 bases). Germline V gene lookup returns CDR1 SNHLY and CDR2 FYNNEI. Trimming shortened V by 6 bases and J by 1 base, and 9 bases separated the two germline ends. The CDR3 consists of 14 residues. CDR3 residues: CASRLDRNTGELFF. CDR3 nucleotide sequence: TGTGCCAGCAGGCTGGACAGGAACACCGGGGAGCTGTTTTTT.

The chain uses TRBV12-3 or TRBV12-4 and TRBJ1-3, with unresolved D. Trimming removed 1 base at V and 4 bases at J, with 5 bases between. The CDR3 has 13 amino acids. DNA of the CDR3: TGTGCCAGCAGTTTAGGAAGCGGAAACACCATATATTTT. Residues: CASSLGSGNTIYF.

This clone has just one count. The CDR3 loop reads CASRVVGGSGNTIYF. The CDR3 DNA reads TGTGCCAGCAGGGTCGTGGGAGGGTCTGGAAACACCATATATTTT. The rearrangement links TRBV6-5 to TRBJ1-3; D remains unclear. This CDR3 comprises 15 residues. Trimming cost V 6 bases and J 1 base, with 13 bases left between them. Germline-derived CDR1 and CDR2 are MNHEY and SVGAGI.

This CDR3 reads CASSTLRTLIDQPQHF. The CDR3 DNA follows: TGTGCCAGTAGTACCCTTCGGACATTAATCGATCAGCCCCAGCATTTT. The chain joins TRBV19 to TRBJ1-5, with a weak D call TRBD1 (5 bases). V lost 4 bases to trimming and J lost 5 bases, with 18 bases between them. The CDR3 is made up of 16 amino acids. Germline loops: CDR1 LNHDA, CDR2 SQIVND (reference sequence). Using reference TRBV19 and TRBJ1-5 for the parts outside the CDR3, the full variable domain is DGGITQSPKYLFRKEGQNVTLSCEQNLNHDAMYWYRQDPGQGLRLIYYSQIVNDFQKGDIAEGYSVSREKKESFPLTVTSAQKNPTAFYLCASSTLRTLIDQPQHFGDGTRLSIL.

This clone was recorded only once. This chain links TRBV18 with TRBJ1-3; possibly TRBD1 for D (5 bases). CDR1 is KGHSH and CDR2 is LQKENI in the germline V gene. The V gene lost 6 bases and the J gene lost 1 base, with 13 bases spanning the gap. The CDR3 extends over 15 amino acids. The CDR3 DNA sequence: TGTGCCAGCTCCTCGACAGTCCCATCTGGAAACACCATATATTTT. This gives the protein CASSSTVPSGNTIYF.

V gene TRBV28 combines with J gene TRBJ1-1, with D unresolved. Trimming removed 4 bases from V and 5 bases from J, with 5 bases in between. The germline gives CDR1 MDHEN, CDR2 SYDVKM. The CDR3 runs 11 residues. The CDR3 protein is CASSSSTEAFF. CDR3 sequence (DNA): TGTGCCAGCAGTTCCTCGACTGAAGCTTTCTTT.

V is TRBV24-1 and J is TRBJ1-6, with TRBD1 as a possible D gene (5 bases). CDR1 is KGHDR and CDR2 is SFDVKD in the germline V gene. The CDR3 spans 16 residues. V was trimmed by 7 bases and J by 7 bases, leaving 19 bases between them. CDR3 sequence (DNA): TGTGCCACCAGCCCCCATGGGAGGGACTTGAATTCACCCCTCCACTTT. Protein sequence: CATSPHGRDLNSPLHF.

In nucleotides, the CDR3 is TGTGCCAGCAGCCACCTTAGCGGCTCGAACACCGGGGAGCTGTTTTTT. Translated, it gives CASSHLSGSNTGELFF. The rearrangement links TRBV4-2 to TRBJ2-2; tentatively, D is TRBD2 (6 bases). Trimming removed 3 bases at V and 0 bases at J, with 11 bases between. Germline V gene lookup returns CDR1 LGHNA and CDR2 YNFKEQ. The CDR3 length is 16 residues.

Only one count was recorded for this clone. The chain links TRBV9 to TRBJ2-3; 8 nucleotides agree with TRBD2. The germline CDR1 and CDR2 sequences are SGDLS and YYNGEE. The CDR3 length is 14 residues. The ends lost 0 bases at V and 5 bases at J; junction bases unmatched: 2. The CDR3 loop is CASSVGAGEDTQYF. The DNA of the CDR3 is TGTGCCAGCAGCGTAGGAGCGGGAGAAGATACGCAGTATTTT.

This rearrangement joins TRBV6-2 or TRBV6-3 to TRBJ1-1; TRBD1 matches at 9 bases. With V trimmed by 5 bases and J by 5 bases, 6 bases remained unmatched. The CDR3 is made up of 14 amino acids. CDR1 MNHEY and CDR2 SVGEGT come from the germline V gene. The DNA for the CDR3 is TGTGCCAGCAGTACACAGGGGGCGCTTACTGAAGCTTTCTTT. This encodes CASSTQGALTEAFF.